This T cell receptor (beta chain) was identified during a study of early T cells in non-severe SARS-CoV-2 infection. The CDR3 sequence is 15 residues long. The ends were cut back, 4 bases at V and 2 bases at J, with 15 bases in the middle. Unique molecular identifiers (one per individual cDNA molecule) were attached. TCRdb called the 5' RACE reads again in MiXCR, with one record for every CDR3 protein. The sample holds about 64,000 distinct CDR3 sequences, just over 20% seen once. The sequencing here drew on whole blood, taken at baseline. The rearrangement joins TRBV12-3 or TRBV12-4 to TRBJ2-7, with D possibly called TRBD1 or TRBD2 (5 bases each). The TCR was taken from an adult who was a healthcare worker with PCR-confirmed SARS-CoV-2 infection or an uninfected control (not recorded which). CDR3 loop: CASSWGLGAPYEQYF. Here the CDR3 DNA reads TGTGCCAGCAGTTGGGGCCTCGGGGCCCCCTACGAGCAGTACTTC.